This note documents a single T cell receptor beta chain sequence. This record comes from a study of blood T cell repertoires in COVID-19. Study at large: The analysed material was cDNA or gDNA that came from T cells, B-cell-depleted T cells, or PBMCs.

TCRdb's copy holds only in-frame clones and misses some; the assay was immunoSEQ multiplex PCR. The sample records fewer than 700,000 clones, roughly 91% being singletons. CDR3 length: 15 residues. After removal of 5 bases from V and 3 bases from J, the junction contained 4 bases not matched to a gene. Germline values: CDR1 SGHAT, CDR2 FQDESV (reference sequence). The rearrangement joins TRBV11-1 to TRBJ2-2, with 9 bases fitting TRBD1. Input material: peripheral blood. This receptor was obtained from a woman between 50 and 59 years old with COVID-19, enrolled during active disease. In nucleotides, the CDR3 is TGTGCCAGCAGCGTAGGACAGGGGCACACCGGGGAGCTGTTTTTT. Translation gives CASSVGQGHTGELFF.